This T cell receptor beta chain was sequenced during a study of T cell responses to AZD1222 COVID-19 vaccine. Points from the study as a whole: The study sampled repertoires only after the peak T cell response. At 160-218 and 743-854, vaccine-associated CD4 TCRs were dominant, and they spanned spike.

Comment on this clone: The antigen is unknown.

Germline V gene data show CDR1 as MDHEN and CDR2 as SYDVKM. The CDR3 loop spans 12 amino acids. Trimming left V 3 bases short and J 2 bases short, with 5 bases between. The table came from immunoSEQ multiplex PCR; TCRdb's copy has only in-frame clones and leaves some out. The sample consists of 75,000 to 100,000 clones, 88% of them appearing once. The chain joins TRBV28 to TRBJ2-7, with no clear D. This receptor was taken from an adult in good health. This specimen was peripheral blood, taken on day 0 of AZD1222 vaccination. The CDR3 sequence is CASSFDPYEQYF. The DNA of the CDR3 is TGTGCCAGCAGTTTTGACCCCTACGAGCAGTACTTC.